Listed below are T cell receptor beta chains from one sample, sequenced in a study of blood T cell repertoires in COVID-19. TCRdb keeps only in-frame clones here, not all; method: immunoSEQ multiplex PCR. This sample has over 150,000 clones; more than 75% occur once, and the top ten carry roughly 7%. Sequencing used PBMCs or T cells enriched from blood (not recorded which). Every receptor here comes from a woman between 50 and 59 years old who had recovered from COVID-19. CDR3s include the opening cysteine and the closing phenylalanine or tryptophan. The order of the fields is D gene, J gene, clone size, V gene, CDR3 protein, CDR3 DNA. The D gene is left open where the match is weak. Size is omitted from some rows. Given values are once, few, many or a class for expanded clones.

TRBD1	TRBJ1-2	.	TRBV24-1	CATSAQTGDGYTF	TGTGCCACCAGTGCCCAGACAGGGGATGGCTACACCTTC
TRBD1	TRBJ1-1	.	TRBV5-5	CASSLTGGVNTEAFF	TGTGCCAGCAGCTTGACAGGGGGCGTGAACACTGAAGCTTTCTTT
.	TRBJ1-2	.	TRBV6-4	CASSETGVNGYTF	TGTGCCAGCAGCGAGACAGGAGTGAATGGCTACACCTTC
TRBD1	TRBJ2-1	.	TRBV9	CASSVGQGYNEQFF	TGTGCCAGCAGCGTGGGACAGGGGTACAATGAGCAGTTCTTC
.	TRBJ2-2	.	TRBV5-4	CASSFAGTLTGELFF	TGTGCCAGCAGCTTCGCCGGGACACTGACCGGGGAGCTGTTTTTT
TRBD1	TRBJ1-2	.	TRBV18	CASSLRDRGDYGYTF	TGTGCCAGCTCACTCCGGGACAGGGGGGACTATGGCTACACCTTC
TRBD2	TRBJ2-4	.	TRBV6-1	CASSVASGTAKNIQYF	TGTGCCAGCAGTGTGGCTAGCGGGACAGCCAAAAACATTCAGTACTTC
TRBD2	TRBJ2-7	.	TRBV27	CASQTLAGGKSYEQYF	TGTGCCAGCCAGACCTTAGCGGGAGGGAAGTCCTACGAGCAGTACTTC
TRBD1	TRBJ1-4	.	TRBV5-5	CASSPWDRGLSNEKLFF	TGTGCCAGCAGCCCCTGGGACAGGGGGCTTTCTAATGAAAAACTGTTTTTT
.	TRBJ1-2	.	TRBV5-4	CASSFAGIPANYGYTF	TGTGCCAGCAGCTTTGCAGGGATACCCGCTAACTATGGCTACACCTTC
TRBD1	TRBJ1-2	.	TRBV7-8	CASSPYAGTGGLGGIIYGYTF	TGTGCCAGCAGCCCATATGCGGGGACAGGGGGCCTCGGCGGGATTATATATGGCTACACCTTC
.	TRBJ1-5	.	TRBV29-1	CSASRGLNQPQHF	TGCAGCGCCTCCAGGGGACTAAATCAGCCCCAGCATTTT
TRBD1	TRBJ1-5	.	TRBV12-3/TRBV12-4	CASSLERDRPQHF	TGTGCCAGCAGTTTAGAGAGGGACAGGCCCCAGCATTTT
.	TRBJ2-3	.	TRBV6-5	CASSYGPSTDTQYF	TGTGCCAGCAGTTACGGGCCGAGCACAGATACGCAGTATTTT
TRBD2	TRBJ2-3	.	TRBV4-1	CASSQGLAGQADTQYF	TGCGCCAGCAGCCAAGGACTAGCGGGACAGGCAGATACGCAGTATTTT
.	TRBJ2-7	.	TRBV27	CASSLGWAASDSYEQYF	TGTGCCAGCAGTTTGGGCTGGGCGGCTAGCGACTCCTACGAGCAGTACTTC
TRBD1	TRBJ2-1	.	TRBV19	CASSRQGARYNEQFF	TGTGCCAGTAGTCGACAGGGGGCAAGGTACAATGAGCAGTTCTTC
TRBD2	TRBJ2-7	few	TRBV6-5	CASSYGTGRVEQYF	TGTGCCAGCAGTTACGGGACCGGGAGGGTCGAGCAGTACTTC
TRBD2	TRBJ2-2	once	TRBV30	CAWSDLAGHTGELFF	TGTGCCTGGAGTGATCTAGCGGGCCACACCGGGGAGCTGTTTTTT
TRBD2	TRBJ2-7	.	TRBV14	CASSQGGRAGDEQYF	TGTGCCAGCAGCCAAGGCGGGAGGGCCGGGGACGAGCAGTACTTC
TRBD1	TRBJ1-2	.	TRBV2	CASKPGQGRDYGYTF	TGTGCCAGCAAACCGGGACAGGGAAGGGACTATGGCTACACCTTC